This T cell receptor beta chain was identified during a study of T-cell reconstitution after alpha-beta-depleted transplantation in children. This clonotype was found a few times. Using unique molecular identifiers, the investigators prepared the TCRbeta library. TCRdb fed the PCR reads into MiXCR, producing one record per CDR3 protein. Altogether around 45,000 distinct CDR3 sequences are present, about 47% being singletons, with the ten largest covering approximately 38%. V was cut by 3 bases and J by 5 bases, with 7 bases left in between. This CDR3 contains 13 residues. The germline gives CDR1 MNHEY, CDR2 SMNVEV (reference sequence).

The source is a boy less than two years old with SCID, due to receive a stem cell transplant. The sequences come from peripheral blood, collected before TCRalphabeta/CD19-depleted stem cell transplant. The rearrangement uses TRBV27 and TRBJ2-2; D possibly corresponds to TRBD2 (5 bases). The CDR3 here is CASSFGETGELFF. The CDR3 DNA follows: TGTGCCAGCAGTTTCGGGGAAACCGGGGAGCTGTTTTTT.